This TCR beta chain was sequenced during a study of shared clonotypes between healthy human individuals. Germline V gene data show CDR1 as SGHRS and CDR2 as YFSETQ. The CDR3 is 14 residues long. V dropped 5 bases and J dropped 4 bases, with 13 bases sitting between them. Study-level points and caveats: Sequencing depth was a factor that was expected to affect clonotype sharing among donors.

Comment on this clone: The antigen is undetermined.

TCRdb's table, derived via immunoSEQ multiplex PCR, lists solely in-frame clones and lacks some. The table lists 550,000 to 850,000 clones, about two thirds of them singletons. This receptor was identified in a woman under 40 in good health. This sequence joins TRBV5-1 and TRBJ2-1; D possibly corresponds to TRBD2 (6 bases). The sequenced sample was memory CD4+ T cells sorted from blood. Described subset: CD45RA-negative fraction. CDR3 sequence reads: CASRMEGNYNEQFF. CDR3 DNA: TGCGCCAGCAGAATGGAGGGAAATTACAATGAGCAGTTCTTC.